A selection of T cell receptor beta chains follows, all from one sample in a study of patients and donors after allogeneic stem cell transplantation. Each CDR3 protein gets one entry after TCRdb re-called the RT-PCR reads with MiXCR. This sample carries approximately 140,000 distinct CDR3 sequences, about 40% of them seen once, and the ten largest clones take 50% to 65%. The sequenced sample consisted of blood, either unsorted or a sorted T cell fraction (not recorded which). The receptor source for this set is a human donor who was either an allogeneic HSCT recipient or a stem cell or donor lymphocyte infusion donor (not recorded which). It is not recorded whose cells these are; they may come from a transplant donor. The CDR3 runs from the conserved cysteine through the conserved F or W. D genes are given only for firm matches. Expanded clones get a size class; other rows say once, few or many, or leave the size out.

V gene	D gene	J gene	clone size	CDR3 protein	CDR3 DNA
TRBV20-1	-	TRBJ1-5	-	CSARDRVGLAHSNQPQHF	TGCAGTGCTAGAGATCGGGTAGGGCTGGCCCATAGCAATCAGCCCCAGCATTTT
TRBV30	TRBD2	TRBJ2-3	-	CAYRLAGTDTQYF	TGTGCCTACCGACTAGCGGGGACAGATACGCAGTATTTT
TRBV6-1	-	TRBJ2-5	-	CATKDQETQYF	TGTGCCACCAAGGACCAAGAGACCCAGTACTTC
TRBV12-3/TRBV12-4	-	TRBJ1-5	few	CASTLGSNQPQHF	TGTGCCAGCACCCTAGGGAGCAATCAGCCCCAGCATTTT
TRBV24-1	-	TRBJ1-5	few	CATSESGAGLSNQPQHF	TGTGCCACCAGTGAGTCAGGGGCTGGCTTGAGCAATCAGCCCCAGCATTTT
TRBV6-2/TRBV6-3	TRBD1	TRBJ2-7	-	CASNGQGADEQYF	TGTGCCAGCAACGGCCAGGGGGCCGATGAGCAGTACTTC
TRBV9	-	TRBJ1-2	-	CASSDSSGVPYGYTF	TGTGCCAGCAGCGACAGTAGCGGGGTCCCCTATGGCTACACCTTC
TRBV2	-	TRBJ1-1	-	CATTPRGVGTEAFF	TGTGCCACTACACCCCGGGGCGTCGGCACTGAAGCTTTCTTT
TRBV7-6	TRBD2	TRBJ2-7	few	CASSLGSSSGGYEQYF	TGTGCCAGCAGCTTAGGTTCGTCTAGCGGGGGATACGAGCAGTACTTC
TRBV6-1	TRBD1	TRBJ1-5	-	CASSERHRGWQPQHF	TGTGCCAGCAGTGAACGTCACAGGGGATGGCAGCCCCAGCATTTT
TRBV12-3/TRBV12-4	TRBD2	TRBJ2-3	-	CASSLAVVAGDPDTQYF	TGTGCCAGCAGTTTAGCGGTGGTAGCGGGGGACCCAGATACGCAGTATTTT
TRBV5-6	-	TRBJ1-1	-	CASSLGSTEAFF	TGTGCCAGCAGCCTCGGGAGCACTGAAGCTTTCTTT
TRBV12-3/TRBV12-4	TRBD2	TRBJ2-5	-	CASSLHLAVQETQYF	TGTGCCAGCAGTTTACACCTAGCGGTCCAAGAGACCCAGTACTTC
TRBV29-1	TRBD1	TRBJ1-1	few	CSLTGQGAVAEAFF	TGCAGCCTGACGGGACAGGGGGCGGTTGCTGAAGCTTTCTTT
TRBV3-1	TRBD1	TRBJ2-7	once	CASTGQGRSYEQYF	TGTGCCAGCACGGGACAGGGGCGAAGCTACGAGCAGTACTTC
TRBV10-1	TRBD2	TRBJ2-1	-	CASRASGGGTYNEQFF	TGCGCCAGCAGGGCTAGCGGGGGTGGCACCTACAATGAGCAGTTCTTC
TRBV4-1	-	TRBJ1-1	few	CASSQAPTTPGTEAFF	TGCGCCAGCAGCCAAGCCCCGACAACCCCCGGGACTGAAGCTTTCTTT
TRBV10-3	-	TRBJ1-2	-	CAISEGVAGGYTF	TGTGCCATCAGTGAGGGGGTTGCCGGTGGCTACACCTTC
TRBV12-3/TRBV12-4	-	TRBJ1-1	-	CATAPWGARTEAFF	TGTGCCACCGCCCCTTGGGGGGCTAGGACTGAAGCTTTCTTT
TRBV15	TRBD1	TRBJ1-1	few	CATSRDPADRGRAFF	TGTGCCACCAGCAGAGATCCGGCTGACAGGGGTAGGGCTTTCTTT
TRBV7-9	TRBD2	TRBJ2-3	few	CASVLGGGAWTDTQYF	TGTGCCAGCGTATTAGGCGGGGGGGCATGGACAGATACGCAGTATTTT
TRBV12-3/TRBV12-4	-	TRBJ2-2	-	CASSLDRGGPAGELFF	TGTGCCAGCAGTTTAGATCGCGGGGGCCCAGCAGGGGAGCTGTTTTTT
TRBV9	-	TRBJ1-5	few	CASSVGVGNQPQHF	TGTGCCAGCAGCGTAGGCGTTGGCAATCAGCCCCAGCATTTT
TRBV4-1	-	TRBJ1-1	few	CASSLRDNMNTEAFF	TGCGCCAGCAGCCTCCGGGACAACATGAACACTGAAGCTTTCTTT
TRBV12-3/TRBV12-4	TRBD1	TRBJ1-4	-	CASRPTGELFF	TGTGCCAGCAGACCGACAGGGGAACTGTTTTTT
TRBV5-1	TRBD1	TRBJ2-7	few	CASSSGTDYEQYF	TGCGCCAGCAGTTCTGGGACAGATTACGAGCAGTACTTC
TRBV5-1	-	TRBJ1-6	-	CASSLDPGAYNSPLHF	TGCGCCAGCAGCTTGGATCCGGGCGCATATAATTCACCCCTCCACTTT
TRBV12-3/TRBV12-4	-	TRBJ1-2	-	CASSLGGYQGYTF	TGTGCCAGCAGTTTGGGGGGGTACCAGGGCTACACCTTC
TRBV7-9	TRBD1	TRBJ1-5	few	CASSLGTGEQPQHF	TGTGCCAGCAGCTTGGGGACAGGGGAACAGCCCCAGCATTTT
TRBV20-1	-	TRBJ1-5	-	CSARDLDSNQPQHF	TGCAGTGCTAGAGATCTAGATAGCAATCAGCCCCAGCATTTT
TRBV12-3/TRBV12-4	-	TRBJ1-1	few	CASSLGPGAEAFF	TGTGCCAGCAGTTTAGGCCCTGGGGCTGAAGCTTTCTTT
TRBV12-3/TRBV12-4	-	TRBJ1-2	few	CASSFPHGGYTF	TGTGCCAGCAGTTTCCCCCATGGTGGCTACACCTTC
TRBV4-3	-	TRBJ1-2	few	CASSPNPSQGGYTF	TGCGCCAGCAGCCCCAACCCCTCACAGGGTGGCTACACCTTC
TRBV20-1	TRBD1	TRBJ1-5	few	CSALAVRGHGNQPQHF	TGCAGTGCTCTCGCGGTCAGGGGGCATGGCAATCAGCCCCAGCATTTT
TRBV6-2/TRBV6-3	-	TRBJ2-3	-	CASSYSEGARADTQYF	TGTGCCAGCAGTTACTCGGAGGGGGCGCGAGCAGATACGCAGTATTTT
TRBV12-3/TRBV12-4	-	TRBJ1-2	many	CASSSRRLWDGYTF	TGTGCCAGCAGTTCCCGGCGATTATGGGATGGCTACACCTTC
TRBV4-1	TRBD1	TRBJ2-1	-	CASSHPGDRVYNEQFF	TGCGCCAGCAGCCATCCGGGGGACAGGGTTTACAATGAGCAGTTCTTC
TRBV6-5	-	TRBJ1-1	-	CASSYAGYTEAFF	TGTGCCAGCAGTTACGCAGGGTACACTGAAGCTTTCTTT
TRBV6-5	TRBD1	TRBJ1-1	few	CASSYGTGGRAFF	TGTGCCAGCAGTTACGGGACAGGGGGGAGAGCTTTCTTT
TRBV28	TRBD1	TRBJ1-6	-	CASSSRTGGSPLHF	TGTGCCAGCAGTTCCCGGACAGGGGGTTCACCCCTCCACTTT
TRBV12-3/TRBV12-4	-	TRBJ2-5	-	CASTLGAPQETQYF	TGTGCCAGCACCTTGGGCGCACCCCAAGAGACCCAGTACTTC
TRBV5-6	-	TRBJ2-3	few	CASSLGSHTQYF	TGTGCCAGCAGCTTGGGTAGCCATACGCAGTATTTT
TRBV11-2	-	TRBJ2-4	-	CASSLVLGYKNIQYF	TGTGCCAGCAGCTTAGTTCTCGGATACAAAAACATTCAGTACTTC
TRBV9	-	TRBJ1-6	-	CASSPHSTASSYNSPLHF	TGTGCCAGCAGCCCCCACAGTACGGCGAGCTCCTATAATTCACCCCTCCACTTT
TRBV5-1	-	TRBJ2-1	few	CASSLSSLAQEQFF	TGCGCCAGCAGCTTGAGTTCCCTAGCACAGGAGCAGTTCTTC
TRBV20-1	-	TRBJ1-5	-	CSAPGGHGGFNSNQPQHF	TGCAGTGCGCCCGGGGGACACGGGGGTTTCAATAGCAATCAGCCCCAGCATTTT
TRBV20-1	TRBD1	TRBJ1-2	-	CSAREGQGSYGYTF	TGCAGTGCTAGGGAAGGACAGGGGAGCTATGGCTACACCTTC
TRBV5-1	TRBD1	TRBJ1-1	few	CASSPGQGGWAEAFF	TGCGCCAGCAGCCCCGGACAGGGAGGATGGGCTGAAGCTTTCTTT
TRBV5-1	-	TRBJ2-3	few	CASSLGAGAGLSTDTQYF	TGCGCCAGCAGCTTGGGGGCCGGGGCAGGGCTAAGCACAGATACGCAGTATTTT
TRBV5-1	-	TRBJ1-2	-	CASSVRPTSNYGYTF	TGCGCCAGCAGCGTAAGACCCACCTCTAACTATGGCTACACCTTC
TRBV28	-	TRBJ1-1	once	CASSPIYWGVNTEAFF	TGTGCCAGCAGTCCCATATACTGGGGGGTCAACACTGAAGCTTTCTTT